This TCR beta chain was identified in a study of T cells in women clearing cervical HPV infection. Study-wide findings and caveats: CIN3+ cases had significantly higher TCR repertoire richness than controls, but evenness did not differ. Associations may precede or follow infection; HPV-specific or memory T cells were not isolated.

Of note for this clone: What it binds is not known. The read terminates 3 residues before the CDR3 end, so the remaining end is supplied by the germline J gene.

The CDR3 runs 15 residues. After removal of 4 bases from V and 0 bases from J, the junction contained 5 bases not matched to a gene. Germline-derived CDR1 and CDR2 are SGHDN and FVKESK. TCRdb's copy holds only in-frame clones and misses some; the assay was immunoSEQ multiplex PCR. Across 40,000 or so clones, the top ten clones capture about 6.8% of the sample. This sequence originates from a woman aged 18 to 75 with a cervical HPV16 infection that either progressed to CIN3+ or cleared (not recorded which). This chain joins TRBV14 and TRBJ1-2; 7 nucleotides match TRBD1. Sequenced input: blood buffy coat. The covered CDR3 bases are TGTGCCAGCAGCCGAGCAGGGGGACCTAACTATGGC. As protein: CASSRAGGPNYG. The whole CDR3 protein reads CASSRAGGPNYGYTF.